This T cell receptor (beta chain) was sequenced during a study of T cells after somatic rescue of genetic block. CDR3 length: 16 amino acids. Trimming at V came to 2 bases and at J to 3 bases, leaving 1 base not matched to a gene. Germline V gives CDR1 MNHNS, CDR2 SASEGT. Repertoires were generated with immunoSEQ multiplex PCR, while TCRdb's copy carries only in-frame clones and drops some. Altogether tens of thousands of clones are present, around 96% being singletons, with the ten largest covering roughly 0.077%. This clone showed up just once. Sample: peripheral blood mononuclear cells (PBMCs). The receptor was derived from a child younger than two. This chain links TRBV6-1 with TRBJ2-6; TRBD2 matches at 10 bases. The CDR3 loop reads CASSELAGVGANVLTF. In DNA, the CDR3 is TGTGCCAGCAGTGAACTAGCGGGAGTTGGGGCCAACGTCCTGACTTTC.